This T cell receptor (beta chain) was recorded in a study of T cell repertoires in cytomegalovirus infection. The CDR3 is made up of 17 amino acids. With 5 bases clipped from V and 9 bases from J, the junction kept 17 bases outside the gene matches. Looked up from germline, CDR1 is MNHNS and CDR2 is SASEGT. TCRdb reprocessed the reads with MiXCR, giving one entry per CDR3 protein. The sample holds 900,000 to 950,000 distinct CDR3 sequences; roughly 30% are singletons and the top ten take around 15%. In the case of this clonotype: Antigen: not known.

This clonotype originated in a human donor in good health (CMV status not recorded). Some clones in this sample may be carry-over from other donors' samples. This rearrangement joins TRBV6-1 to TRBJ2-1, with TRBD1 identical over 9 bases. This material consisted of cultured CD8+ T cells from PBMCs, taken from culture after CMV antigen stimulation. CDR3 in amino acids: CASSHSWRTGVMGEQFF. The CDR3 DNA reads TGTGCCAGCAGTCATTCATGGAGGACAGGGGTGATGGGTGAGCAGTTCTTC.